A single sample is the source of the 26 T cell receptor beta chains below, sequenced in a study of neurological immune-mediated disorders. MiXCR was run by TCRdb on the 5' RACE reads, yielding one entry per CDR3 protein. This sample has approximately 46,000 distinct CDR3 sequences, with 2.5% to 3.5% found just once. The sequencing sample was made of PBMCs. Receptor source: a woman in her 50s with multiple sclerosis.

Many counts were recorded for this clonotype. V gene TRBV7-9 combines with J gene TRBJ1-5, with a possible D match to TRBD1 (5 bases). The germline CDR1 and CDR2 sequences are SEHNR and FQNEAQ (reference sequence). Deletions cut 1 base from V and 0 bases from J, with 7 bases between. The CDR3 runs 15 residues. CDR3 sequence: CASSLDQGSNQPQHF. CDR3 coding DNA: TGTGCCAGCAGCTTAGACCAGGGTAGCAATCAGCCCCAGCATTTT.

This clonotype was detected many times. The rearrangement uses TRBV12-3 or TRBV12-4 and TRBJ2-2; D gene ambiguous. V was clipped by 1 base and J by 4 bases, with 4 bases between them. The CDR3 has 13 amino acids. This chain's CDR3 is CASSLGGTGELFF. The CDR3 DNA reads as TGTGCCAGCAGTTTAGGCGGCACCGGGGAGCTGTTTTTT.

This clonotype was seen many times. The CDR3, as DNA: TGTGCCAGCAGTTTGTTTGGAGAGACCCAGTACTTC. The encoded protein is CASSLFGETQYF. The chain recombines TRBV12-3 or TRBV12-4 with TRBJ2-5; the D is unclear. The CDR3 has 12 amino acids. V was clipped by 3 bases and J by 4 bases, with 6 bases between them.

This clonotype was seen at least ten times. The chain links TRBV5-6 to TRBJ2-6; perhaps TRBD2 as D (5 bases). Trimming took off 4 bases at V and 0 bases at J, with 23 bases between the two ends. Per germline, CDR1 SGHDT and CDR2 YYEEEE. The CDR3 consists of 20 residues. CDR3 in amino acids: CASSPRFDGVEGSGANVLTF. Written as DNA, the CDR3 is TGTGCCAGCAGCCCCCGGTTTGACGGGGTGGAAGGCTCTGGGGCCAACGTCCTGACTTTC.

This clonotype showed up many times. V gene TRBV20-1 combines with J gene TRBJ2-3, with 8 bases matching TRBD2. CDR3 length: 15 residues. Germline CDR1 and CDR2: DFQATT and SNEGSKA (reference sequence). Trimming took 1 base from V and 0 from J; bases not matched to a gene: 3. In DNA form, the CDR3 reads TGCAGTGCTAGAGGACTAGCGACTAGCACAGATACGCAGTATTTT. This codes for CSARGLATSTDTQYF.

This clonotype was observed many times. The V and J genes are TRBV5-5 and TRBJ2-1; a weak D match, TRBD2 (6 bases). CDR3 length: 15 residues. Germline V CDR1 and CDR2: SGHKS, YYEKEE (reference sequence). Between the trimmed V and J ends, which lost 3 bases and 2 bases, there was a span of 12 bases. The CDR3, as DNA: TGTGCCAGCAGCTCGGGGGTTGGGGCCTACAATGAGCAGTTCTTC. It translates to CASSSGVGAYNEQFF.

Many counts were recorded for this clonotype. The chain couples TRBV20-1 to TRBJ2-3; maybe TRBD2 (6 bases). Germline V gene data show CDR1 as DFQATT and CDR2 as SNEGSKA (reference sequence). The germline V and J ends were trimmed by 5 bases and 0 bases, with 9 bases remaining between them. The CDR3 contains 13 residues. Written as DNA, the CDR3 is TGCAGTGCTTTCGGGGGTAGCACAGATACGCAGTATTTT. It encodes CSAFGGSTDTQYF.

This clonotype was picked up many times. V usage is TRBV5-6 and J usage is TRBJ1-1; tentatively, D is TRBD1 (5 bases). Germline CDR1 is SGHDT and CDR2 is YYEEEE. CDR3 length: 14 amino acids. Trimming removed 2 bases from V and 4 bases from J, with 12 bases in between. CDR3 sequence reads: CASSFGVQGTEAFF. The DNA of the CDR3 is TGTGCCAGCAGCTTTGGCGTGCAGGGCACTGAAGCTTTCTTT.

This clonotype was counted at least ten times. The CDR3: CASSPGGDRAYEQYF. The DNA for the CDR3 is TGTGCCAGCAGTCCTGGAGGGGACAGGGCCTACGAGCAGTACTTC. The rearrangement links TRBV28 to TRBJ2-7; 9 bases are shared with TRBD1. The V segment lost 5 bases and the J segment 2 bases; nucleotides outside the gene matches: 7. From germline, CDR1 is MDHEN and CDR2 SYDVKM. The CDR3 extends over 15 amino acids.

This clonotype came up many times. The V gene is TRBV15, the J gene TRBJ2-4; TRBD2 matches 14 bases. The CDR3 covers 20 residues. Germline V CDR1 and CDR2: LNHNV, YYDKDF (reference sequence). The trim removed 0 bases at V and 0 bases at J, leaving 7 bases unmatched. The CDR3 reads CATSRDPRTSGGIAKNIQYF. In DNA, the CDR3 is TGTGCCACCAGCAGAGATCCACGGACTAGCGGGGGGATAGCCAAAAACATTCAGTACTTC.

The table lists this clonotype with many counts. The J gene is TRBJ1-5, the V gene TRBV7-2; D is perhaps TRBD1 (5 bases). CDR3 length: 14 residues. Trimming took off 3 bases at V and 5 bases at J, with 11 bases between the two ends. Germline CDR1 is SGHTA and CDR2 is FQGNSA. The CDR3 loop is CASSFNVGDQPQHF. In DNA, the CDR3 is TGTGCCAGCAGCTTTAACGTGGGGGATCAGCCCCAGCATTTT.

This clonotype was observed at least ten times. V gene TRBV20-1 combines with J gene TRBJ2-5, with TRBD2 matching 11 bases. Unmatched junction bases numbered 10, after V lost 0 bases and J lost 4 bases. CDR3 size: 17 residues. The V gene's germline CDR1 is DFQATT and CDR2 SNEGSKA (reference sequence). The CDR3 DNA reads as TGCAGTGCTAGAGATCCAGTAGCGGGGGGGCCTGGAGAGACCCAGTACTTC. It codes for CSARDPVAGGPGETQYF.

This clonotype was recorded many times. This sequence may be a read error, since a much larger clone differs from it by one base. The chain has TRBV5-1 and TRBJ2-6; maybe TRBD1 (6 bases). The germline CDR1 and CDR2 sequences are SGHRS and YFSETQ. The length of the CDR3 is 15 residues. The CDR3 protein is CASSLDRVGAKVLTF. The CDR3 DNA reads as TGCGCCAGCAGCTTGGACAGGGTTGGGGCCAAAGTCCTGACTTTC.

This clonotype showed up many times. The V call is TRBV3-1, the J call TRBJ2-1; TRBD2 matches at 9 bases. The length of the CDR3 is 15 residues. CDR1 and CDR2 (germline): LGHDT, YNNKEL (reference sequence). Trimming cost V 2 bases and J 5 bases; bases outside gene matches: 4. The DNA of the CDR3 is TGTGCCAGCAGCCAACTAGCGGGGACCCACAATGAGCAGTTCTTC. This gives the protein CASSQLAGTHNEQFF.

This clonotype was recorded many times. The rearrangement joins TRBV11-2 to TRBJ2-1, with D uncertain. The length of the CDR3 is 14 residues. Germline lookup yields CDR1 SGHAT and CDR2 FQNNGV. V was shortened by 1 base and J by 2 bases, with 6 bases between the two germline ends. The CDR3 bases are TGTGCCAGCAGCTTAGCTCGGGCCTACAATGAGCAGTTCTTC. Translation: CASSLARAYNEQFF.

This clonotype came up many times. The chain recombines TRBV9 with TRBJ2-7, with 13 bases that match TRBD2. The CDR3 extends over 18 amino acids. CDR1 is SGDLS and CDR2 is YYNGEE in the germline V gene. Trimming removed 3 bases from V and 3 bases from J; junction bases left unmatched: 12. The CDR3 reads CASSGGLAGEVYNYEQYF. The CDR3 coding sequence is TGTGCCAGCAGCGGTGGACTAGCGGGAGAGGTTTACAACTACGAGCAGTACTTC.

This clonotype was seen ten or more times. The rearrangement links TRBV20-1 to TRBJ2-2, with D uncertain. Germline V gene lookup returns CDR1 DFQATT and CDR2 SNEGSKA (reference sequence). The V end was cut by 1 base, the J end by 0 bases, with 3 bases between. The CDR3 spans 13 residues. Here the CDR3 reads CSARATNTGELFF. CDR3 nucleotides: TGCAGTGCTAGAGCCACGAACACCGGGGAGCTGTTTTTT.

This clonotype was observed at least ten times. This chain uses TRBV2 with TRBJ2-7, with 8 bases that match TRBD1. V lost 2 bases, J lost 3 bases, and 21 bases stayed unmatched. Germline V CDR1 and CDR2: SNHLY, FYNNEI. The length of the CDR3 is 20 residues. The CDR3 loop reads CASSESEFGQGVQHFYEQYF. CDR3 in DNA: TGTGCCAGCAGTGAATCAGAATTCGGACAGGGTGTACAACATTTCTACGAGCAGTACTTC.

This clonotype appeared many times. CDR3 DNA sequence: TGTGCCAGCTCCCTAAGCGGGACCCTATACGAGCAGTACTTC. This translates into CASSLSGTLYEQYF. The rearrangement uses TRBV18 and TRBJ2-7; 7 bases line up with TRBD2. V was pared by 6 bases and J by 4 bases, with 9 bases of the junction left unmatched. This CDR3 region has 14 residues. Germline V gives CDR1 KGHSH, CDR2 LQKENI.

To note about this clonotype: A much larger clone sits a single nucleotide away, making a read error possible. The rearrangement joins TRBV20-1 to TRBJ1-6, with D perhaps matching TRBD1 (5 bases). The CDR3 extends over 14 amino acids. In germline, CDR1 is DFQATT, CDR2 SNEGSKA (reference sequence). The CDR3 reads CSAREWGEGSHLHF. The CDR3 region has the DNA TGCAGTGCTAGAGAATGGGGCGAAGGTTCACACCTCCACTTT.

This clonotype was found many times. The chain recombines TRBV6-6 with TRBJ1-2, with 9 positions matching TRBD1. J lost 4 bases, V lost 2 bases, and 8 bases had no gene match. Germline lookup yields CDR1 MNHNY and CDR2 SVGAGI (reference sequence). This CDR3 is built from 16 residues. DNA of the CDR3: TGTGCCAGCAGTTACGAGGGACAGGGATCGAGCTATGGCTACACCTTC. As protein: CASSYEGQGSSYGYTF.

This clonotype was found many times. This sequence joins TRBV29-1 and TRBJ2-3; tentative D call: TRBD2 (6 bases). Germline V lookup: CDR1 SQVTM, CDR2 ANQGSEA. CDR3 length: 15 amino acids. Trimming took 8 bases from V and 8 from J, leaving 26 bases between them. The CDR3 is CSIRGGLVDSITQYF. In DNA, the CDR3 is TGCAGCATCCGAGGAGGGCTAGTCGATAGTATTACGCAGTATTTT.

This clonotype showed up many times. Its ends do not fully match the called genes, so a read error is possible. The gene calls are TRBV20-1 and TRBJ1-1, with D perhaps matching TRBD1 (5 bases). The CDR3 is 14 amino acids. CDR1 is DFQATT, CDR2 SNEGSKA, per germline (reference sequence). The CDR3 reads CSARDPSTGMKLVF. DNA of the CDR3: TGCAGTGCTAGGGACCCTTCAACAGGAATGAAGCTGGTCTTT.

The table lists this clonotype with many counts. The chain combines TRBV27 with TRBJ1-3; D might be TRBD1 (5 bases). CDR3 size: 16 residues. The ends were cut back, 4 bases at V and 2 bases at J, with 15 bases in the middle. Germline CDR1 MNHEY, CDR2 SMNVEV (reference sequence). DNA of the CDR3: TGTGCCAGCAGTTCCAGGGCTTCGGTGGCTGGAAACACCATATATTTT. Amino acid sequence: CASSSRASVAGNTIYF.

This clonotype was found many times. The chain joins TRBV20-1 to TRBJ2-2; 9 positions agree with TRBD2. There are 14 residues in the CDR3. CDR1 and CDR2 from the germline V gene are DFQATT and SNEGSKA (reference sequence). After removal of 6 bases from V and 1 base from J, the junction contained 3 bases not matched to a gene. The CDR3 bases are TGCAGTGCCCCGACTAGCGGGAACACCGGGGAGCTGTTTTTT. Its protein product is CSAPTSGNTGELFF.

In this sample, this clonotype is medium-sized. J is TRBJ1-2 and V is TRBV20-1, with D tentatively TRBD1 (5 bases). The CDR3 has 13 amino acids. The germline V and J ends were trimmed by 5 bases and 5 bases, with 15 bases remaining between them. CDR1 and CDR2 (germline): DFQATT, SNEGSKA (reference sequence). In nucleotides, the CDR3 is TGCAGTGCTGGGGGTCGGCCTGAGTATGGCTACACCTTC. It specifies CSAGGRPEYGYTF.